This TCR beta chain came from a study of CD4 and CD8 cells across lung adenocarcinoma regions (dated 2018 in TCRdb). Describing the broader study: Intratumor heterogeneity of the T cell receptor repertoire was examined by comparing tumor centers with tumor margins.

The germline V gene encodes CDR1 DFQATT and CDR2 SNEGSKA (reference sequence). Its CDR3 holds 12 amino acids, cysteine through phenylalanine. Only the CDR3 part of the read is kept: 36 bases, read in frame from the first base. The V end loses 3 bases and the J end loses 6 bases, and a stretch of 10 bases separates them. Patients with localized lung adenocarcinoma, a subtype of non-small cell lung cancer, were used as donors. Samples were obtained from the margins of localized lung adenocarcinomas. For TCR repertoire analysis, CD4+ T cells from tumor tissue were profiled separately from CD8+ T cells. In its sample, this clonotype was seen once. The antigen this receptor binds is unknown. Per-base qualities were not stored, and no clone one base away is much larger. One read gives only weak evidence. Libraries were built with PCR. Sequenced using a HiSeq X Ten. Starting from the raw public reads, TCRdb applied fastp trimming at Q25, assembled clones with MiXCR and retained in-frame beta chains. Each CDR3 protein appears once, grouped with its most common genes and DNA. This sample is represented by around 4,000 distinct CDR3 sequences; just over 50% of them were singletons. Approximately 24% of the sample rests with the top ten.

The sample consisted of CD4+ T cells from the margin of a lung tumor. Per the publication, the cell subset or site label means: tumor margin region. The sequence derives from a female donor with lung adenocarcinoma. The CD4 and CD8 labels of this study may be unreliable. The chain is assembled from TRBV20-1 and TRBJ2-3; the D gene lacks a confident call. The CDR3 sequence is CSARKPEDTQYF. DNA sequence: TGCAGTGCTAGGAAGCCGGAGGATACGCAGTATTTT.